The clone carrying this TCR beta chain showed up just a few times. Original handling: Amplification from reference gene primers served as the basis for estimated nucleated cell counts. Produced via immunoSEQ multiplex PCR; TCRdb's table is partial and in-frame only. The V and J calls and the clone size are those of that table, but D and trimming were determined from the DNA. The sample shows about 57,000 clones, 87% of them seen only once. The data were taken from a study of blood T cell repertoires in COVID-19. As for the study in general: Some COVID-19 samples were acute and others convalescent; all came from the United States, Italy and Spain. T cells, B-cell-depleted T cells, or PBMCs provided the cDNA or gDNA that served as material.

A Seattle source enrolled patients during active infection and followed them longitudinally. Trimming removed 1 base from V and 1 base from J, with 7 bases in between. This CDR3 contains 14 residues. The germline CDR1 and CDR2 sequences are LGHDT and YNNKEL (reference sequence). Sequencing was performed on peripheral blood. The chain joins TRBV3-1 (or the pseudogene TRBV3-2) to TRBJ1-1; D is ambiguous. The receptor's source is a woman of 80 years or more with COVID-19, enrolled during active disease. The CDR3 nucleotides read TGTGCCAGCAGCCAAGTACAAAGGAACACTGAAGCTTTCTTT. The encoded protein is CASSQVQRNTEAFF.